This record concerns one T cell receptor (beta chain) sequence. Antigen unknown. Clones were read by immunoSEQ multiplex PCR, and TCRdb kept only the in-frame ones, dropping some. This table holds 8,000 to 8,500 clones, approximately 88% found once. The data originate from a study of T cell clonotyping in hematopoietic cell transplantation. The junction had 8 bases not matched to a gene; V was cut back by 3 bases and J by 10 bases. The CDR3 is 15 amino acids. Germline V gives CDR1 MNHEY, CDR2 SMNVEV (reference sequence). Overall study results and limits: Cells were unsorted, so CD4 and CD8 contributions were not separated.

This sample comprised peripheral blood mononuclear cells, obtained at the time of graft-versus-host disease after allogeneic stem cell transplant. The sequence came from a male patient aged 60-70 years who had an allogeneic stem cell transplant from a related donor, so the T cells may come from the graft donor. Some clones in this sample may be carry-over from other donors' samples. This chain connects TRBV27 to TRBJ1-6, with 8 bases identical to TRBD1. CDR3 nucleotides: TGTGCCAGCAGTTTTTCTGGGACAGGAGGGTCACCCCTCCACTTT. It is translated as CASSFSGTGGSPLHF.